Below, one TCR beta chain is given with its context. Its antigen remains unidentified. 60 Vbeta and 13 Jbeta primers were used in PCR. TCRdb's table, derived via immunoSEQ multiplex PCR, lists solely in-frame clones and lacks some. The sample includes 45,000 to 65,000 clones, about 82% of them seen just once. The sample originates from a study of cytomegalovirus exposure and HLA in healthy donors. The overall study: About 85 million unique TCRs from HLA-typed donors were held in an early release of data.

Regarding the study as a whole: Solely CMV serostatus was available to characterize immune exposure. Later examination showed HLA-associated TCR beta chains had greater clonal expansion than equally common others. A later analysis linked a missense DCLRE1C variant to TCR beta V- and J-gene trimming.

Germline V gives CDR1 SGHRS, CDR2 YFSETQ. The CDR3 totals 16 residues. V was shortened by 4 bases and J by 0 bases, with 14 bases between the two germline ends. This TCR came from a man aged 25-45 years in good health and CMV-seronegative. Sequenced: PBMCs. The chain combines TRBV5-1 with TRBJ2-1; D may be TRBD2 (5 bases). CDR3 sequence reads: CASSPEARSSYNEQFF. The CDR3 DNA sequence: TGCGCCAGCAGCCCGGAGGCCAGAAGCTCCTACAATGAGCAGTTCTTC.